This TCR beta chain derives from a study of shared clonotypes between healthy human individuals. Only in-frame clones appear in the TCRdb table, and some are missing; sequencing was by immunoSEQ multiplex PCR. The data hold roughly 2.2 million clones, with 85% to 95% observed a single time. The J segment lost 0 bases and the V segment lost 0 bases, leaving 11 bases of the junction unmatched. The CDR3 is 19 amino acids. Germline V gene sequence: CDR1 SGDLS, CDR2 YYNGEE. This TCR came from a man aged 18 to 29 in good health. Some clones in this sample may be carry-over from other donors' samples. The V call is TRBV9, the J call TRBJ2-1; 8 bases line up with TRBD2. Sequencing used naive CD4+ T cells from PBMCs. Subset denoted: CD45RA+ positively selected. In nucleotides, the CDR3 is TGTGCCAGCAGCGTAGTTCCGGGAGGGACGATTAACTCCTACAATGAGCAGTTCTTC. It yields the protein CASSVVPGGTINSYNEQFF. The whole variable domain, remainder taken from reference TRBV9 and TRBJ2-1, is DSGVTQTPKHLITATGQRVTLRCSPRSGDLSVYWYQQSLDQGLQFLIQYYNGEERAKGNILERFSAQQFPDLHSELNLSSLELGDSALYFCASSVVPGGTINSYNEQFFGPGTRLTVL.